These T cell receptor beta chains were read from a single sample in a study of blood T cell repertoires in COVID-19. Clones were read by immunoSEQ multiplex PCR, and TCRdb kept only the in-frame ones, dropping some. The sample carries some 460,000 clones, approximately 90% recorded once. Sequencing used peripheral blood. Every receptor here comes from a woman aged 25 to 39 with acute or convalescent COVID-19. Each CDR3 is given with its conserved first and last residue. Fields, in order: D gene, J gene, clone size, V gene, CDR3 protein, CDR3 DNA. A D gene is named only where the DNA matches it firmly. Only part of the rows carry a size: once, few, many, or a class if the clone is expanded.

d_gene: TRBD1; j_gene: TRBJ2-3; abundance: once; v_gene: TRBV6-5; CDR3aa: CASKPTGTGADTQYF; CDR3nt: TGTGCCAGCAAACCAACCGGGACAGGGGCGGATACGCAGTATTTT
d_gene: TRBD1; j_gene: TRBJ1-1; abundance: NA; v_gene: TRBV6-1; CDR3aa: CASSEVTGVSDTEAFF; CDR3nt: TGTGCCAGCAGTGAAGTGACAGGGGTTAGTGACACTGAAGCTTTCTTT
d_gene: TRBD2; j_gene: TRBJ2-7; abundance: NA; v_gene: TRBV7-2; CDR3aa: CASRRGGFYEQYF; CDR3nt: TGTGCCAGCAGGCGGGGGGGGTTTTACGAGCAGTACTTC
d_gene: NA; j_gene: TRBJ1-2; abundance: once; v_gene: TRBV27; CDR3aa: CASSSSTAGGYTF; CDR3nt: TGTGCCAGCAGTTCCTCGACAGCCGGAGGCTACACCTTC
d_gene: NA; j_gene: TRBJ2-1; abundance: NA; v_gene: TRBV2; CDR3aa: CASIADYNEQFF; CDR3nt: TGTGCCAGCATAGCGGATTACAATGAGCAGTTCTTC
d_gene: NA; j_gene: TRBJ2-7; abundance: once; v_gene: TRBV5-1; CDR3aa: CASSLRGLGYGGYF; CDR3nt: TGCGCCAGCAGCCTCCGCGGGCTCGGTTACGGAGGGTACTTC
d_gene: NA; j_gene: TRBJ1-2; abundance: NA; v_gene: TRBV5-4; CDR3aa: CASSPPPTGFYGYTF; CDR3nt: TGTGCCAGCAGCCCTCCTCCTACAGGGTTCTACGGCTACACCTTC
d_gene: TRBD2; j_gene: TRBJ2-3; abundance: NA; v_gene: TRBV5-4; CDR3aa: CASSLTSGGTDTQYF; CDR3nt: TGTGCCAGCAGCCTAACTAGCGGGGGCACAGATACGCAGTATTTT
d_gene: NA; j_gene: TRBJ2-2; abundance: NA; v_gene: TRBV18; CDR3aa: CASSPQQENTGELFF; CDR3nt: TGTGCCAGCTCACCACAACAGGAGAACACCGGGGAGCTGTTTTTT
d_gene: TRBD1; j_gene: TRBJ2-7; abundance: NA; v_gene: TRBV7-8; CDR3aa: CASGPLQGLSYEQYF; CDR3nt: TGTGCCAGCGGACCCCTACAGGGGCTTTCCTACGAGCAGTACTTC
d_gene: TRBD2; j_gene: TRBJ2-1; abundance: NA; v_gene: TRBV11-3; CDR3aa: CASTDGLAGGPYNEQFF; CDR3nt: TGTGCCAGCACCGACGGACTAGCGGGGGGCCCCTACAATGAGCAGTTCTTC
d_gene: NA; j_gene: TRBJ1-4; abundance: NA; v_gene: TRBV7-9; CDR3aa: CASSAGGTVNEKLFF; CDR3nt: TGTGCCAGCAGCGCGGGGGGTACGGTTAATGAAAAACTGTTTTTT
d_gene: TRBD1; j_gene: TRBJ1-5; abundance: NA; v_gene: TRBV11-2; CDR3aa: CASSLGRTGVIGQPQHF; CDR3nt: TGTGCCAGCAGCTTAGGACGGACAGGGGTGATCGGTCAGCCCCAGCATTTT
d_gene: NA; j_gene: TRBJ2-3; abundance: NA; v_gene: TRBV11-2; CDR3aa: CASSLFFWPSTDTQYF; CDR3nt: TGTGCCAGCAGCTTATTCTTTTGGCCTAGCACAGATACGCAGTATTTT
d_gene: TRBD2; j_gene: TRBJ2-5; abundance: NA; v_gene: TRBV6-5; CDR3aa: CASSYWGGRETQYF; CDR3nt: TGTGCCAGCAGTTACTGGGGGGGTCGCGAGACCCAGTACTTC
d_gene: TRBD2; j_gene: TRBJ2-7; abundance: once; v_gene: TRBV5-6; CDR3aa: CASSLALAGLPYEQYF; CDR3nt: TGTGCCAGCAGCTTGGCACTAGCGGGACTCCCCTACGAGCAGTACTTC
d_gene: NA; j_gene: TRBJ1-1; abundance: NA; v_gene: TRBV11-2; CDR3aa: CASSYGATEAFF; CDR3nt: TGTGCCAGCAGCTACGGAGCCACTGAAGCTTTCTTT
d_gene: NA; j_gene: TRBJ2-1; abundance: NA; v_gene: TRBV14; CDR3aa: CASSHASEAYNEQFF; CDR3nt: TGTGCCAGCAGCCACGCTAGCGAGGCTTACAATGAGCAGTTCTTC
d_gene: NA; j_gene: TRBJ1-3; abundance: few; v_gene: TRBV5-6; CDR3aa: CASSSGQQLGNTIYF; CDR3nt: TGTGCCAGCAGCTCAGGACAGCAATTAGGAAACACCATATATTTT
d_gene: NA; j_gene: TRBJ2-7; abundance: NA; v_gene: TRBV11-2; CDR3aa: CASSPAPRRGRRSYEQYF; CDR3nt: TGTGCCAGCAGCCCCGCCCCGCGGCGGGGCAGAAGGTCCTACGAGCAGTACTTC
d_gene: TRBD2; j_gene: TRBJ2-1; abundance: few; v_gene: TRBV29-1; CDR3aa: CSVEGTSGDNEQFF; CDR3nt: TGCAGCGTTGAAGGGACTAGCGGGGACAATGAGCAGTTCTTC
d_gene: TRBD1; j_gene: TRBJ1-2; abundance: once; v_gene: TRBV10-3; CDR3aa: CAITDDRDPGYTF; CDR3nt: TGTGCCATCACCGACGACAGGGACCCTGGCTACACCTTC
d_gene: TRBD2; j_gene: TRBJ2-1; abundance: NA; v_gene: TRBV27; CDR3aa: CASSLGPSGGAFEQFF; CDR3nt: TGTGCCAGCAGTTTAGGCCCTAGCGGGGGGGCCTTTGAGCAGTTCTTC
d_gene: TRBD2; j_gene: TRBJ2-1; abundance: NA; v_gene: TRBV5-4; CDR3aa: CASSPTSGNEQFF; CDR3nt: TGTGCCAGCAGCCCTACTAGCGGCAATGAACAGTTCTTC
d_gene: NA; j_gene: TRBJ2-1; abundance: NA; v_gene: TRBV12-3/TRBV12-4; CDR3aa: CASRFLYNEQFF; CDR3nt: TGTGCCAGCAGGTTCCTCTACAATGAGCAGTTCTTC
d_gene: TRBD1; j_gene: TRBJ1-6; abundance: NA; v_gene: TRBV6-5; CDR3aa: CASRRSRTGFLPLHF; CDR3nt: TGTGCCAGCAGAAGATCCCGGACAGGTTTCCTACCCCTCCACTTT
d_gene: NA; j_gene: TRBJ1-2; abundance: NA; v_gene: TRBV29-1; CDR3aa: CSATEMSYGYTF; CDR3nt: TGCAGCGCCACAGAGATGAGCTATGGCTACACCTTC